These 5 T cell receptor beta chains originate from one sample sequenced in a study of blood T cell repertoires in COVID-19. Assay used: immunoSEQ multiplex PCR; TCRdb lists only in-frame clones, some missing. The data hold approximately 300,000 clones, with just under 90% observed a single time. Sample: PBMCs or T cells enriched from blood (not recorded which). The receptors were gathered from a woman in her twenties or thirties who had recovered from COVID-19.

This chain joins TRBV7-8 and TRBJ1-4, with 7 bases that match TRBD1. The germline gives CDR1 SGHVS, CDR2 FQNEAQ. CDR3 length equals 16 residues. V trimming: 2 bases; J trimming: 7 bases; junction bases outside the gene matches: 10. The CDR3 DNA is TGTGCCAGCAGCTTATTCCCGGACAGGCCTCGTGAAAAACTGTTTTTT. It codes for CASSLFPDRPREKLFF.

The table lists this clone with a few counts. V gene TRBV11-2 combines with J gene TRBJ1-2; D possibly corresponds to TRBD1 (5 bases). The CDR3 is made up of 14 amino acids. Trimming left V 5 bases short and J 4 bases short, with 14 bases between. The germline V gene encodes CDR1 SGHAT and CDR2 FQNNGV. The CDR3 loop is CASSLLDSPYGYTF. The CDR3 DNA reads as TGTGCCAGCAGCCTACTTGACAGCCCCTATGGCTACACCTTC.

The chain couples TRBV11-2 to TRBJ2-7; 12 bases agree with TRBD2. V shed 6 bases, J shed 5 bases, and the junction held 8 bases outside the gene matches. The CDR3 runs 15 residues. The germline V gene encodes CDR1 SGHAT and CDR2 FQNNGV. CDR3 residues: CASRGGTSGSHEQYF. CDR3 nucleotide sequence: TGTGCCAGCAGGGGTGGGACTAGCGGGTCCCACGAGCAGTACTTC.

This chain connects TRBV9 to TRBJ2-1; 13 positions agree with TRBD2. The CDR3 loop spans 15 amino acids. The trim removed 4 bases at V and 9 bases at J, leaving 7 bases unmatched. The germline V gene has CDR1 SGDLS and CDR2 YYNGEE. The CDR3 loop is CASSPTSGRAAEQFF. In DNA, the CDR3 is TGTGCCAGCAGCCCCACTAGCGGGAGGGCGGCTGAGCAGTTCTTC.

A single count supports this clone. The V and J genes are TRBV5-4 and TRBJ2-7, with a tentative D call TRBD2 (6 bases). Trimming took off 2 bases at V and 4 bases at J, with 19 bases between the two ends. In germline, CDR1 is SGHNT, CDR2 YYREEE (reference sequence). The CDR3 is 16 amino acids. The chain's CDR3 is CASSLLTRLDPYEQYF. Written as DNA, the CDR3 is TGTGCCAGCAGCTTACTGACTCGACTAGATCCGTACGAGCAGTACTTC. Complete variable domain (other parts from reference TRBV5-4 and TRBJ2-7): ETGVTQSPTHLIKTRGQQVTLRCSSQSGHNTVSWYQQALGQGPQFIFQYYREEENGRGNFPPRFSGLQFPNYSSELNVNALELDDSALYLCASSLLTRLDPYEQYFGPGTRLTVT.